A selection of T cell receptor beta chains follows, all from one sample in a study of cytomegalovirus exposure and HLA in healthy donors. The method was immunoSEQ multiplex PCR; TCRdb's version includes in-frame clones alone and lacks a portion of them. The table shows some 190,000 clones, with approximately 89% occurring only once. Sequenced sample: PBMCs. These receptors all stem from a man in his thirties or forties in good health and CMV-seropositive. Both conserved end residues are part of each CDR3. Each record gives: V gene, CDR3 protein.

v_gene: TRBV4-3
CDR3aa: CASSQDGHYGYTF

v_gene: TRBV11-2
CDR3aa: CASSSGQGVYYGYTF

v_gene: TRBV5-6
CDR3aa: CASSWTGQGRDEQFF

v_gene: TRBV4-1
CDR3aa: CASSQTVPPNEQYF

v_gene: TRBV7-9
CDR3aa: CASSFIKGGVVDEQYF

v_gene: TRBV5-4
CDR3aa: CASSPMPTSHEQYF

v_gene: TRBV4-3
CDR3aa: CASSPSRANYGYTF

v_gene: TRBV2
CDR3aa: CASSEARYPGQGAQGYTF

v_gene: TRBV9
CDR3aa: CASSVVGQSGADTQYF

v_gene: TRBV5-6
CDR3aa: CASSLGGVYEQYF

v_gene: TRBV19
CDR3aa: CASSITRGNTEAFF

v_gene: TRBV5-1
CDR3aa: CASSLEGLGNQPQHF

v_gene: TRBV7-2
CDR3aa: CASSPTRTGQETQYF

v_gene: TRBV5-1
CDR3aa: CASSWDRAVSGYTF

v_gene: TRBV28
CDR3aa: CASSHTGTSGYTF

v_gene: TRBV29-1
CDR3aa: CSVEGGVTAYEQYF

v_gene: TRBV30
CDR3aa: CAYTQGDYEQYF

v_gene: TRBV7-3
CDR3aa: CASSPGPGYEQYF

v_gene: TRBV25-1
CDR3aa: CASSRGYGELNEKLFF

v_gene: TRBV27
CDR3aa: CASSMNNSPLHF

v_gene: TRBV28
CDR3aa: CASSPGLVYEQYF

v_gene: TRBV7-3
CDR3aa: CASAGGLAGGREQFF

v_gene: TRBV5-6
CDR3aa: CASSPKNRQGIYGYTF

v_gene: TRBV6-1
CDR3aa: CAGQGAHASPTEAFF

v_gene: TRBV29-1
CDR3aa: CSVWDDRGSYEQYF

v_gene: TRBV29-1
CDR3aa: CSASTGMNTEAFF

v_gene: TRBV30
CDR3aa: CACAWDGYTF

v_gene: TRBV7-3
CDR3aa: CASSLTGESGYTF

v_gene: TRBV5-1
CDR3aa: CASSYLFGGLVLGEQYF

v_gene: TRBV27
CDR3aa: CASSFGTDLNTEAFF

v_gene: TRBV5-1
CDR3aa: CASSLSSNEQFF

v_gene: TRBV6-6
CDR3aa: CASSLGQAVNYGYTF

v_gene: TRBV9
CDR3aa: CASSVYVSNTDTQYF

v_gene: TRBV10-3
CDR3aa: CAITRTGGPGELFF

v_gene: TRBV5-8
CDR3aa: CASSLAFGVSNQPQHF

v_gene: TRBV6-1
CDR3aa: CASSWTGVNTEAFF

v_gene: TRBV5-1
CDR3aa: CASSKTGTGLLQETQYF

v_gene: TRBV7-2
CDR3aa: CASSLVGAGFYTF

v_gene: TRBV18
CDR3aa: CASSPLSPMPSEGEQFF

v_gene: TRBV9
CDR3aa: CASSATGSTWELFF